This T cell receptor (beta chain) was captured in a study of T cell responses to AZD1222 COVID-19 vaccine. General study findings and limits: Only 6 or 7 people who got AZD1222 tested seropositive at baseline. Clonal diversity was possibly underestimated; the donors were predominantly white British and more often female.

TCRdb's table, derived via immunoSEQ multiplex PCR, lists solely in-frame clones and lacks some. Counted here are some 120,000 clones, approximately 90% occurring once; the ten biggest clones make up approximately 7.9%. V was clipped by 1 base and J by 2 bases, with 8 bases between them. The germline V gene encodes CDR1 SGHNT and CDR2 YYREEE (reference sequence). This CDR3 has 14 residues. A word on this clone: Its specificity is unknown.

This clonotype originated in an adult in good health. The V call is TRBV5-4, the J call TRBJ2-3; D gene unclear. Sample: peripheral blood, taken on day 0 of AZD1222 vaccination. CDR3 DNA sequence: TGTGCCAGCAGCTTGTCGGCAGACACAGATACGCAGTATTTT. This sequence encodes CASSLSADTDTQYF.